What follows is one T cell receptor (beta chain) and its context. Its antigen is unidentified. This CDR3 is 15 amino acids long. Germline values: CDR1 MNHEY, CDR2 SVGAGI. V was shortened by 4 bases and J by 0 bases, with 9 bases between the two germline ends. These data are taken from a study of T-cell reconstitution after alpha-beta-depleted transplantation in children. Study-wide results and limits: Fresh T-cell production supplied most of the T-cell counts and diversity seen one year after transplant. Surviving recipient T cells and thymic progenitors produced the high day-60 TCRbeta diversity seen in some patients. Alpha-beta T cells present about two months after transplant were reported to originate from several hundred expanded graft clones.

TCRbeta library preparation incorporated unique molecular identifiers. TCRdb called the PCR reads again in MiXCR, with one record for every CDR3 protein. The sample includes hundreds of thousands of distinct CDR3 sequences, roughly 15% of them seen just once. This receptor was obtained from a boy younger than two who had a stem cell transplant for Wiskott-Aldrich syndrome, so the T cells may come from the graft donor. Sequenced material: PBMCs, mostly from graft donor cells, taken 360 days after TCRalphabeta/CD19-depleted stem cell transplant. V gene TRBV6-5 combines with J gene TRBJ2-2; tentative D call: TRBD1 (5 bases). The CDR3 sequence: CASSLGHANTGELFF. In DNA form, the CDR3 reads TGTGCCAGCAGTTTAGGACACGCGAACACCGGGGAGCTGTTTTTT.